This TCR beta chain was identified during a study of cytomegalovirus exposure and HLA in healthy donors. Overall study: From donors who were HLA-typed, an early data release held approximately 80 million unique TCRs.

This CDR3 has 12 residues. CDR1 is SQVTM, CDR2 ANQGSEA, per germline. V was pared by 4 bases and J by 4 bases, with 1 base of the junction left unmatched. PCR primers comprised 60 Vbeta and 13 Jbeta primers. Clones were read by immunoSEQ multiplex PCR, and TCRdb kept only the in-frame ones, dropping some. The repertoire holds approximately 150,000 clones, with over 60% as singletons. This receptor was obtained from a woman aged 25 to 39 in good health and CMV-seronegative. The sequenced sample consisted of PBMCs. The V and J genes are TRBV29-1 and TRBJ2-1; the match to TRBD2 covers 7 bases. In nucleotides, the CDR3 is TGCAGCGTTGGGGGACTATACAATGAGCAGTTCTTC. Encoded protein: CSVGGLYNEQFF.